The clone carrying this T cell receptor beta chain came up many times. Its target is not known. These data originate in a study of T cells in Graves' hyperthyroidism and ophthalmopathy. Whole-study findings and limits: Appearing also in blood were most of the thyroid clonotypes expanded above 0.001.

The length of the CDR3 is 16 residues. From germline, CDR1 is GTSNPN and CDR2 SVGIG (reference sequence). V shed 5 bases and J 3 bases; nucleotides not matched to a gene: 15. The CDR3 regions of TCR beta were amplified from RNA transcripts. The TCR CDR3 was amplified in a first-round RT-PCR using the HTBI primer set. One entry per CDR3 protein results from TCRdb running MiXCR on the multiplex PCR reads. The sample consists of about 720,000 distinct CDR3 sequences, about 15% of them appearing once. Graves' hyperthyroidism was deemed stable absent ophthalmopathy progression within 18 months. Out of over 9 ml of fresh peripheral blood came the PBMCs.

What was sequenced was blood. The chain recombines TRBV30 with TRBJ2-7, with 8 nucleotides matching TRBD2. The clonotype comes from a man younger than 30 with Graves' hyperthyroidism. CDR3 sequence reads: CAWRRVWVSGNYEQYF. The CDR3 bases are TGTGCCTGGCGCAGAGTTTGGGTTAGCGGGAACTACGAGCAGTACTTC.